Following are 26 T cell receptor beta chains from one sample sequenced in a study of patients and donors after allogeneic stem cell transplantation. TCRdb called the RT-PCR reads again in MiXCR, with one record for every CDR3 protein. The data show approximately 140,000 distinct CDR3 sequences, about two fifths seen once. The sequenced sample was blood, either unsorted or a sorted T cell fraction (not recorded which). Every receptor here comes from a human donor who was either an allogeneic HSCT recipient or a stem cell or donor lymphocyte infusion donor (not recorded which). It is not recorded whose cells these are; they may come from a transplant donor.

This clonotype was counted only a few times. The chain carries TRBV5-1 and TRBJ1-6; TRBD1 aligns across 10 bases. Losses at the gene ends were 0 bases for V and 7 bases for J; bases not matched to a gene: 4. This CDR3 comprises 16 residues. CDR1 SGHRS and CDR2 YFSETQ come from the germline V gene. CDR3 in amino acids: CASSLDPGQGNSPLHF. DNA for the CDR3: TGCGCCAGCAGCTTGGACCCGGGACAGGGGAATTCACCCCTCCACTTT.

The V gene is TRBV5-1, the J gene TRBJ2-1, with TRBD1 matching 8 bases. Per germline, CDR1 SGHRS and CDR2 YFSETQ. Trimming at V came to 4 bases and at J to 4 bases, leaving 10 bases not matched to a gene. The CDR3 spans 16 residues. The DNA of the CDR3 is TGCGCCAGCAGCCCCGCAGGGGGCGCCGTGTACAATGAGCAGTTCTTC. Translated: CASSPAGGAVYNEQFF.

DNA of the CDR3: TGTGCCAGCAGGACCCGGGACAGGGGAACGTGGGCCCTCCACTTT. Translating gives CASRTRDRGTWALHF. V gene TRBV6-6 combines with J gene TRBJ1-6, with 10 nucleotides matching TRBD1. Germline V lookup: CDR1 MNHNY, CDR2 SVGAGI (reference sequence). The CDR3 runs to 15 residues. With V trimmed by 6 bases and J by 14 bases, 13 bases remained unmatched.

This clonotype turned up a few times. CDR3 sequence (DNA): TGTGCCAGCAAACCTAGCCAGGGGGGACACTATGGCTACACCTTC. Its protein is CASKPSQGGHYGYTF. The chain carries TRBV12-3 or TRBV12-4 and TRBJ1-2; 7 bases are shared with TRBD1. This CDR3 comprises 15 residues. Trimming removed 7 bases from V and 3 bases from J; junction bases left unmatched: 11.

The chain carries TRBV29-1 and TRBJ1-2; 7 bases agree with TRBD1. V shed 2 bases and J 4 bases; nucleotides not matched to a gene: 7. The length of the CDR3 is 14 residues. Germline lookup yields CDR1 SQVTM and CDR2 ANQGSEA. The CDR3 DNA is TGCAGCGTTGAAACCCACAGGGGAGGCTATGGCTACACCTTC. Amino acids: CSVETHRGGYGYTF.

The chain links TRBV27 to TRBJ1-3; tentative D call: TRBD1 (6 bases). V was clipped by 2 bases and J by 4 bases, with 15 bases between them. In germline, CDR1 is MNHEY, CDR2 SMNVEV (reference sequence). The CDR3 has 16 amino acids. DNA of the CDR3: TGTGCCAGCAGTTTAAAGGGTCAGGGGCAAGGAAACACCATATATTTT. Translation: CASSLKGQGQGNTIYF.

This rearrangement joins TRBV14 to TRBJ1-1; maybe TRBD1 (6 bases). This CDR3 has 14 amino acids. Germline CDR1 reads SGHDN; CDR2 reads FVKESK. Deletions cut 0 bases from V and 4 bases from J, with 9 bases between. CDR3 in DNA: TGTGCCAGCAGCCAAGATAGGGGGGCCACTGAAGCTTTCTTT. Protein product: CASSQDRGATEAFF.

The rearrangement joins TRBV20-1 to TRBJ2-1; 8 bases are a match to TRBD1. CDR1 DFQATT and CDR2 SNEGSKA come from the germline V gene (reference sequence). CDR3 length equals 16 residues. Germline trimming cut 4 bases from V and 7 bases from J; bases unmatched to any gene: 15. The CDR3 here is CSANSHRGSPANEQFF. The CDR3 DNA reads as TGCAGTGCTAACTCTCACAGGGGGTCCCCCGCGAATGAGCAGTTCTTC.

The V call is TRBV5-1, the J call TRBJ2-1; D is ambiguous. The CDR3 totals 13 residues. V lost 7 bases to trimming and J lost 3 bases, with 11 bases between them. Germline V gives CDR1 SGHRS, CDR2 YFSETQ. The CDR3 loop reads CASGLPNYNEQFF. The DNA for the CDR3 is TGCGCCAGCGGGCTACCTAACTACAATGAGCAGTTCTTC.

The chain uses TRBV2 and TRBJ1-6, with D perhaps TRBD1 (6 bases). Deletions cut 6 bases from V and 1 base from J, with 16 bases between. The CDR3 spans 17 residues. Germline values: CDR1 SNHLY, CDR2 FYNNEI. CDR3: CASSRDRKESYNSPLHF. CDR3 in DNA: TGTGCCAGCAGCCGAGACAGGAAGGAATCCTATAATTCACCCCTCCACTTT.

This chain links TRBV5-1 with TRBJ1-1, with D possibly TRBD1 on 5 matching bases. The V and J ends lost 2 bases and 4 bases respectively, with 9 bases between them. This CDR3 region has 13 residues. CDR1 and CDR2 (germline): SGHRS, YFSETQ. CDR3: CASSLLGATEAFF. The CDR3 bases are TGCGCCAGCAGCTTATTAGGGGCCACTGAAGCTTTCTTT.

The chain couples TRBV11-2 to TRBJ2-2, with D tentatively TRBD1 (5 bases). Trimming took off 0 bases at V and 0 bases at J, with 14 bases between the two ends. Germline V gene sequence: CDR1 SGHAT, CDR2 FQNNGV. The CDR3 is 18 residues long. The CDR3 nucleotides read TGTGCCAGCAGCTTAGAGGGGCCAGCTAGGGCGAACACCGGGGAGCTGTTTTTT. Translation gives CASSLEGPARANTGELFF.

This clonotype has just a few counts. The chain is built from TRBV3-1 and TRBJ1-1; a weak D match, TRBD1 (6 bases). The V end lost 0 bases, the J end lost 0 bases, and 17 bases lay between the germline ends. The CDR3 has 18 residues. Germline-derived CDR1 and CDR2 are LGHDT and YNNKEL (reference sequence). The CDR3 region is CASSQDMWGRGMNTEAFF. Written as DNA, the CDR3 is TGTGCCAGCAGCCAAGATATGTGGGGCAGGGGAATGAACACTGAAGCTTTCTTT. Using reference TRBV3-1 and TRBJ1-1 for the parts outside the CDR3, the full variable domain is DTAVSQTPKYLVTQMGNDKSIKCEQNLGHDTMYWYKQDSKKFLKIMFSYNNKELIINETVPNRFSPKSPDKAHLNLHINSLELGDSAVYFCASSQDMWGRGMNTEAFFGQGTRLTVV.

The table lists this clonotype with a few counts. The V and J genes are TRBV27 and TRBJ1-5; 8 bases align to TRBD1. CDR1 and CDR2 (germline): MNHEY, SMNVEV (reference sequence). This CDR3 region has 19 residues. Trimming at V came to 6 bases and at J to 2 bases, leaving 18 bases not matched to a gene. The CDR3 region is CASSPRRTGRFDGNQPQHF. The DNA for the CDR3 is TGTGCCAGCAGCCCTAGACGGACAGGGAGGTTTGACGGCAATCAGCCCCAGCATTTT.

The chain recombines TRBV9 with TRBJ2-7, with D possibly TRBD1 on 5 matching bases. The ends were cut back, 0 bases at V and 2 bases at J, with 15 bases in the middle. The CDR3 runs to 16 residues. The germline CDR1 and CDR2 sequences are SGDLS and YYNGEE. CDR3 in DNA: TGTGCCAGCAGCGTAGGAGGCAGGACACCTCCCTACGAGCAGTACTTC. It encodes CASSVGGRTPPYEQYF.

The chain carries TRBV3-1 and TRBJ1-2; D ambiguous. Deletions cut 4 bases from V and 6 bases from J, with 21 bases between. Germline CDR1 is LGHDT and CDR2 is YNNKEL (reference sequence). The CDR3 loop spans 16 amino acids. The CDR3 sequence is CASSLTAWAEANGYTF. The CDR3 DNA follows: TGTGCCAGCAGCCTCACGGCCTGGGCGGAGGCGAATGGCTACACCTTC.

This chain connects TRBV28 to TRBJ2-5; a possible D gene is TRBD1 (5 bases). V lost 0 bases to trimming and J lost 1 base, with 9 bases between them. Germline V gives CDR1 MDHEN, CDR2 SYDVKM. CDR3 length: 15 residues. The CDR3, as DNA: TGTGCCAGCAGTTTATGGGCAGGGCCCCAAGAGACCCAGTACTTC. It yields the protein CASSLWAGPQETQYF. The variable domain in full, with the rest retrieved from reference TRBV28 and TRBJ2-5, is DVKVTQSSRYLVKRTGEKVFLECVQDMDHENMFWYRQDPGLGLRLIYFSYDVKMKEKGDIPEGYSVSREKKERFSLILESASTNQTSMYLCASSLWAGPQETQYFGPGTRLLVL.

V usage is TRBV20-1 and J usage is TRBJ2-7; D gene unclear. The V gene's germline CDR1 is DFQATT and CDR2 SNEGSKA (reference sequence). Trimming pared 5 bases from V and 1 base from J, leaving 12 bases between. This CDR3 comprises 13 residues. CDR3 sequence: CSAEGRRSYEQYV. CDR3 in DNA: TGCAGTGCTGAAGGCAGGCGTTCCTACGAGCAGTACGTC.

The chain uses TRBV10-3 and TRBJ1-2; D might be TRBD1 (5 bases). CDR1 and CDR2 (germline): ENHRY, SYGVKD. The CDR3 runs 16 residues. V was clipped by 2 bases and J by 1 base, with 14 bases between them. The CDR3 DNA reads as TGTGCCATCAGTGAGCGCCCGCAGGGACTTAACTATGGCTACACCTTC. Residues: CAISERPQGLNYGYTF.

This rearrangement joins TRBV28 to TRBJ1-1; weak D call: TRBD1 (5 bases). The germline V and J ends were trimmed by 8 bases and 0 bases, with 10 bases remaining between them. From germline, CDR1 is MDHEN and CDR2 SYDVKM. The length of the CDR3 is 13 residues. The CDR3: CASGEGMNTEAFF. CDR3 in DNA: TGTGCCAGCGGCGAGGGGATGAACACTGAAGCTTTCTTT.

The V call is TRBV28, the J call TRBJ1-6; no definite D call. Looked up from germline, CDR1 is MDHEN and CDR2 is SYDVKM. V lost 7 bases and J 7 bases, leaving 11 bases between the germline ends. The CDR3 spans 13 residues. The chain's CDR3 is CASMWQQNSPLHF. The CDR3 bases are TGTGCCAGCATGTGGCAGCAGAATTCACCCCTCCACTTT.

This sequence joins TRBV7-8 and TRBJ2-7; TRBD1 matches 8 bases. The CDR3 sequence is 13 residues long. The junction had 7 bases not matched to a gene; V was cut back by 7 bases and J by 5 bases. From germline, CDR1 is SGHVS and CDR2 FQNEAQ. CDR3 amino acids: CASNPGQGHEQYF. Written as DNA, the CDR3 is TGTGCCAGCAACCCCGGACAGGGACACGAGCAGTACTTC.

The chain combines TRBV28 with TRBJ1-3; 7 bases agree with TRBD1. This CDR3 is built from 15 residues. Germline CDR1 and CDR2: MDHEN and SYDVKM. The V and J ends lost 6 bases and 5 bases, in that order; junction bases with no gene match: 10. The CDR3 here is CASSSLTGSRNTIYF. The CDR3 DNA sequence: TGTGCCAGCAGCTCTTTGACAGGGAGTAGAAACACCATATATTTT.

This chain joins TRBV25-1 and TRBJ1-3; possible D gene TRBD1, 6 bases. V lost 3 bases and J lost 0, with 12 bases in between. Germline loops: CDR1 MGHDK, CDR2 SYGVNS. The CDR3 length is 16 residues. The CDR3: CASSDGQGSSGNTIYF. DNA of the CDR3: TGTGCCAGCAGTGATGGGCAGGGGAGCTCTGGAAACACCATATATTTT.

The chain has TRBV27 and TRBJ1-2; 7 bases align to TRBD1. This CDR3 region has 15 residues. Germline lookup yields CDR1 MNHEY and CDR2 SMNVEV (reference sequence). Germline trimming cut 10 bases from V and 3 bases from J; bases unmatched to any gene: 14. The CDR3 DNA reads as TGTGCCACCTTAGACGCAAGGACAGGTTACTATGGCTACACCTTC. It codes for CATLDARTGYYGYTF.

The rearrangement uses TRBV12-3 or TRBV12-4 and TRBJ1-1; no clear D. Trimming removed 1 base at V and 5 bases at J, with 11 bases between. This CDR3 comprises 14 residues. DNA of the CDR3: TGTGCCAGCAGTTTAGGGGGTGGAAAGACTGAAGCTTTCTTT. This sequence encodes CASSLGGGKTEAFF.